The clone carrying this T cell receptor beta chain was observed a few times. This record belongs to a study of T cells after somatic rescue of genetic block. The protocol was immunoSEQ multiplex PCR, while the TCRdb copy is restricted to in-frame clones and leaves out a portion. The sample holds some 12,000 clones, 73% seen once. The CDR3 consists of 14 residues. J gave up 2 bases and V 5 bases, and 7 bases lay outside the gene matches. CDR1 is SGHRS, CDR2 YFSETQ, per germline. This rearrangement joins TRBV5-1 to TRBJ2-7, with 7 bases lining up with TRBD1. This clonotype was obtained from a boy aged 5-17 years. Sequenced material: peripheral blood mononuclear cells (PBMCs). CDR3 DNA sequence: TGCGCCAGCAGTTTTGACAGGGAACCCTACGAGCAGTACTTC. Residues: CASSFDREPYEQYF.